This TCR beta chain was captured in a study of CD8 T cells in ankylosing spondylitis. Whole-study findings and limits: Seemingly distinctive of ankylosing spondylitis blood was a TCR beta motif formed by eight highly homologous variants. Matched ankylosing spondylitis synovial fluid reportedly contained a significantly enriched population of disease-linked clones.

As regards this clonotype: Its matching antigen is unknown.

Trimming removed 4 bases at V and 9 bases at J, with 14 bases between. The CDR3 is made up of 13 amino acids. The germline V gene has CDR1 SGHRS and CDR2 YFSETQ. TCRdb re-called the 5' RACE reads through MiXCR, storing one row per CDR3 protein. The sample carries hundreds of thousands of distinct CDR3 sequences, around 11% recorded once. This receptor was taken from a male donor with ankylosing spondylitis. The chain couples TRBV5-1 to TRBJ2-1; D unresolved. The sample comprised blood, either unsorted or a sorted T cell fraction (not recorded which). CDR3 bases: TGCGCCAGCAGCCCCCTATGGGCTAGTGAGCAGTTCTTC. Its translation: CASSPLWASEQFF. Combining the CDR3 with reference TRBV5-1 and TRBJ2-1 gives the whole variable domain KAGVTQTPRYLIKTRGQQVTLSCSPISGHRSVSWYQQTPGQGLQFLFEYFSETQRNKGNFPGRFSGRQFSNSRSEMNVSTLELGDSALYLCASSPLWASEQFFGPGTRLTVL.